This is a list of T cell receptor beta chains from one sample in a study of spatial heterogeneity in lung cancer. TCRdb independently ran MiXCR on the 5' RACE reads; one entry per CDR3 protein. The sample carries 23,000 or so distinct CDR3 sequences, approximately 4.6% recorded once. Sequencing was performed on PBMCs, taken at surgery. The receptors come from a male donor with early-stage non-small cell lung cancer. Both conserved end residues are part of each CDR3. The order of the fields is clone size, D gene, V gene, J gene, CDR3 DNA, CDR3 protein. D genes are given only for firm matches. For some rows the clone size is stated as once, few or many, or as a class when expanded; others skip it.

abundance: many
d_gene: -
v_gene: TRBV20-1
j_gene: TRBJ2-7
CDR3nt: TGCAGTGCTAGGTTGGGGGGCGGAAAGACCTACGAGCAGTACTTC
CDR3aa: CSARLGGGKTYEQYF

abundance: many
d_gene: -
v_gene: TRBV24-1
j_gene: TRBJ2-2
CDR3nt: TGTGCCACCAGTGATTATCTGCGCGCCGGGGAGCTGTTTTTT
CDR3aa: CATSDYLRAGELFF

abundance: many
d_gene: -
v_gene: TRBV3-1
j_gene: TRBJ2-3
CDR3nt: TGTGCCAGCAGCCTGAGAGCCGGGACTAGCACAGATACGCAGTATTTT
CDR3aa: CASSLRAGTSTDTQYF

abundance: many
d_gene: TRBD2
v_gene: TRBV7-3
j_gene: TRBJ2-1
CDR3nt: TGTGCCAGCAGTCCCCCGGGAGGAGACTACAATGAGCAGTTCTTC
CDR3aa: CASSPPGGDYNEQFF

abundance: many
d_gene: -
v_gene: TRBV27
j_gene: TRBJ1-5
CDR3nt: TGTGCCAGCAGTGGATCAGGGCGCAATCAGCCCCAGCATTTT
CDR3aa: CASSGSGRNQPQHF

abundance: many
d_gene: TRBD1
v_gene: TRBV20-1
j_gene: TRBJ2-6
CDR3nt: TGCAGTGCTAGAGTCGGACAGGGGGCTGGGGCCAACGTCCTGACTTTC
CDR3aa: CSARVGQGAGANVLTF

abundance: medium-sized
d_gene: -
v_gene: TRBV28
j_gene: TRBJ1-6
CDR3nt: TGTGCCAGCAGGACACCCTCCGGGGATTCACCCCTCCACTTT
CDR3aa: CASRTPSGDSPLHF

abundance: many
d_gene: -
v_gene: TRBV5-4
j_gene: TRBJ1-1
CDR3nt: TGTGCCAGCAGCTTGGGAGTGAACACTGAAGCTTTCTTT
CDR3aa: CASSLGVNTEAFF

abundance: many
d_gene: TRBD2
v_gene: TRBV30
j_gene: TRBJ2-1
CDR3nt: TGTGCCTGGGTTCGCGGGGGGCAGGACAGGCAGTTCTTC
CDR3aa: CAWVRGGQDRQFF

abundance: many
d_gene: -
v_gene: TRBV6-5
j_gene: TRBJ1-2
CDR3nt: TGTGCCAGCAGTGGGACGAGTGGCTACACCTTC
CDR3aa: CASSGTSGYTF

abundance: many
d_gene: -
v_gene: TRBV6-5
j_gene: TRBJ1-5
CDR3nt: TGTGCCAGCAGCACCTCCTCCAGTGGCAATCAGCCCCAGCATTTT
CDR3aa: CASSTSSSGNQPQHF

abundance: many
d_gene: TRBD2
v_gene: TRBV19
j_gene: TRBJ2-2
CDR3nt: TGTGCCAGTAGGGGAACTAGCGCCGGGGAGCTGTTTTTT
CDR3aa: CASRGTSAGELFF

abundance: many
d_gene: -
v_gene: TRBV29-1
j_gene: TRBJ2-5
CDR3nt: TGCAGCGTTGGAGGGTCAGGAATGGAGACCCAGTACTTC
CDR3aa: CSVGGSGMETQYF

abundance: many
d_gene: -
v_gene: TRBV5-1
j_gene: TRBJ2-1
CDR3nt: TGCGCCAGCAGCTTGTTCCGGAACAATGAGCAGTTCTTC
CDR3aa: CASSLFRNNEQFF

abundance: many
d_gene: TRBD1
v_gene: TRBV19
j_gene: TRBJ1-2
CDR3nt: TGTGCCAGTATGAATCGACAGGGGTATGGCTACACCTTC
CDR3aa: CASMNRQGYGYTF

abundance: many
d_gene: -
v_gene: TRBV2
j_gene: TRBJ2-2
CDR3nt: TGTGCCAGCAGGGCGACAGACTCGATCACCGGGGAGCTGTTTTTT
CDR3aa: CASRATDSITGELFF

abundance: many
d_gene: -
v_gene: TRBV12-3/TRBV12-4
j_gene: TRBJ1-1
CDR3nt: TGTGCCAGCAGTTTACGGGCTGTGAACACTGAAGCTTTCTTT
CDR3aa: CASSLRAVNTEAFF

abundance: many
d_gene: TRBD1
v_gene: TRBV7-8
j_gene: TRBJ2-7
CDR3nt: TGTGCCAGCAGCTTAGGGGTGACAGGGGGCTCCGAGCAGTACTTC
CDR3aa: CASSLGVTGGSEQYF

abundance: few
d_gene: -
v_gene: TRBV30
j_gene: TRBJ1-2
CDR3nt: TGTGCCTGGAGTACAGACAGCTTAAACTATGGCTACACCTTC
CDR3aa: CAWSTDSLNYGYTF

abundance: many
d_gene: -
v_gene: TRBV5-6
j_gene: TRBJ1-4
CDR3nt: TGTGCCAGCAGCTTGGGGGCAGGAGTTGCAACTAATGAAAAACTGTTTTTT
CDR3aa: CASSLGAGVATNEKLFF

abundance: many
d_gene: -
v_gene: TRBV6-2/TRBV6-3
j_gene: TRBJ1-4
CDR3nt: TGTGCCAGCAGTTACCCGAGGACAGACGAATATGAAAAACTGTTTTTT
CDR3aa: CASSYPRTDEYEKLFF

abundance: many
d_gene: TRBD1
v_gene: TRBV3-1
j_gene: TRBJ2-5
CDR3nt: TGTGCCAGCAGCTCTATGGGGACAGGGAATAAGGAGACCCAGTACTTC
CDR3aa: CASSSMGTGNKETQYF

abundance: many
d_gene: -
v_gene: TRBV6-1
j_gene: TRBJ1-3
CDR3nt: TGTGCCAGCAGATTTCCAGGAACCTCTGGAAACACCATATATTTT
CDR3aa: CASRFPGTSGNTIYF

abundance: many
d_gene: -
v_gene: TRBV14
j_gene: TRBJ2-1
CDR3nt: TGTGCCAGCAGCCAAGGCGGGGCCTACAATGAGCAGTTCTTC
CDR3aa: CASSQGGAYNEQFF

abundance: many
d_gene: TRBD2
v_gene: TRBV7-2
j_gene: TRBJ2-5
CDR3nt: TGTGCCAGTTCTCCTACTAGCGGGGGAGGAAGGCAGACCCAGTACTTC
CDR3aa: CASSPTSGGGRQTQYF

abundance: many
d_gene: TRBD2
v_gene: TRBV10-3
j_gene: TRBJ2-3
CDR3nt: TGTGCCAGCAGTGCTAGCGGGACTAGCACAGATACGCAGTATTTT
CDR3aa: CASSASGTSTDTQYF

abundance: many
d_gene: -
v_gene: TRBV11-3
j_gene: TRBJ2-1
CDR3nt: TGTGCCAGCAGCCCAGGGGGGTTAAGCTCCTACAATGAGCAGTTCTTC
CDR3aa: CASSPGGLSSYNEQFF

abundance: medium-sized
d_gene: -
v_gene: TRBV20-1
j_gene: TRBJ2-1
CDR3nt: TGCAGTGCTAGAGATGGACGCATCTCCTACAATGAGCAGTTCTTC
CDR3aa: CSARDGRISYNEQFF

abundance: many
d_gene: -
v_gene: TRBV12-3/TRBV12-4
j_gene: TRBJ1-6
CDR3nt: TGTGCCAGCAGTTCCAACTTGACACCCCTCCACTTT
CDR3aa: CASSSNLTPLHF

abundance: many
d_gene: TRBD1
v_gene: TRBV5-5
j_gene: TRBJ1-3
CDR3nt: TGTGCCAGCAGCTTATGGACAGGTGAAGTTTCTGGAAACACCATATATTTT
CDR3aa: CASSLWTGEVSGNTIYF

abundance: many
d_gene: -
v_gene: TRBV7-2
j_gene: TRBJ1-1
CDR3nt: TGTGCCAGCAGCTTAGCGCGGGCCGCCACTGAAGCTTTCTTT
CDR3aa: CASSLARAATEAFF

abundance: many
d_gene: TRBD1
v_gene: TRBV20-1
j_gene: TRBJ1-2
CDR3nt: TGCAGTGTCCACCGAGGGTCTTACCACAGGGGCCTCAACTATGGCTACACCTTC
CDR3aa: CSVHRGSYHRGLNYGYTF

abundance: many
d_gene: -
v_gene: TRBV6-5
j_gene: TRBJ1-2
CDR3nt: TGTGCCAGCAGTTACCAGACAGGCAACTATGGCTACACCTTC
CDR3aa: CASSYQTGNYGYTF

abundance: -
d_gene: -
v_gene: TRBV30
j_gene: TRBJ1-1
CDR3nt: TGTGCCTGGAGTAACCGCCTGAGCGCTTTCTTT
CDR3aa: CAWSNRLSAFF

abundance: many
d_gene: -
v_gene: TRBV2
j_gene: TRBJ2-6
CDR3nt: TGTGCCAGCAGTGAAATGGGGCAGGGAACTGGGGCCAACGTCCTGACTTTC
CDR3aa: CASSEMGQGTGANVLTF

abundance: many
d_gene: -
v_gene: TRBV20-1
j_gene: TRBJ2-1
CDR3nt: TGCAGCCCCCTCAGCTCCCAATCCTACAATGAGCAGTTCTTC
CDR3aa: CSPLSSQSYNEQFF

abundance: many
d_gene: TRBD2
v_gene: TRBV9
j_gene: TRBJ2-1
CDR3nt: TGTGCCAGCAGCGTAGGAATCTTGAGACAAGCGGGAGGGCCTTTTGAGCAGTTCTTC
CDR3aa: CASSVGILRQAGGPFEQFF

abundance: many
d_gene: -
v_gene: TRBV6-5
j_gene: TRBJ1-2
CDR3nt: TGTGCCAGCAGCAACCCCCGGGACACATCTAACTATGGCTACACCTTC
CDR3aa: CASSNPRDTSNYGYTF

abundance: many
d_gene: -
v_gene: TRBV2
j_gene: TRBJ1-5
CDR3nt: TGTGCCAGCGGCCCGACAGGAAATAGCAATCAGCCCCAGCATTTT
CDR3aa: CASGPTGNSNQPQHF

abundance: many
d_gene: TRBD2
v_gene: TRBV29-1
j_gene: TRBJ2-7
CDR3nt: TGCAGCGTCGAAGCCGGGACTAGCGGAAACGAGCAGTACTTC
CDR3aa: CSVEAGTSGNEQYF

abundance: many
d_gene: -
v_gene: TRBV19
j_gene: TRBJ1-1
CDR3nt: TGTGCCAGTAGTGACAGAAACGCCGAAGCTTTCTTT
CDR3aa: CASSDRNAEAFF

abundance: many
d_gene: -
v_gene: TRBV6-2/TRBV6-3
j_gene: TRBJ2-2
CDR3nt: TGTGCCAGCAGCCTCGACTATGTCGGGGAGCTGTTTTTT
CDR3aa: CASSLDYVGELFF

abundance: -
d_gene: TRBD2
v_gene: TRBV27
j_gene: TRBJ2-3
CDR3nt: TGTGCCAGCAGTTTACGCGGGAGTAAGACAGATACGCAGTATTTT
CDR3aa: CASSLRGSKTDTQYF

abundance: many
d_gene: TRBD1
v_gene: TRBV19
j_gene: TRBJ1-5
CDR3nt: TGTGCCAGTAGTACCCCGGGACAGGGGGTCTTTCAGCCCCAGCATTTT
CDR3aa: CASSTPGQGVFQPQHF

abundance: many
d_gene: -
v_gene: TRBV14
j_gene: TRBJ2-3
CDR3nt: TGTGCCAGCAGCCCCCTGATTACTTCTACGCAGTATTTT
CDR3aa: CASSPLITSTQYF

abundance: many
d_gene: -
v_gene: TRBV4-2
j_gene: TRBJ2-6
CDR3nt: TGTGCCAGCAGCCAAGGAAAGGGATCTGGGGCCAACGTCCTGACTTTC
CDR3aa: CASSQGKGSGANVLTF